Listed here are 7 T cell receptor beta chains from one sample, sequenced in a study of blood T cell repertoires in COVID-19. Clones were sequenced by immunoSEQ multiplex PCR, and TCRdb holds only the in-frame ones, with some missing. This sample carries some 210,000 clones, around 86% of them seen once, and the ten largest clones take about 6.3%. Sequencing input: peripheral blood. These TCRs come from a man in his sixties who had recovered from COVID-19.

The rearrangement links TRBV9 to TRBJ1-1, with D possibly being TRBD1 (6 bases). The germline V and J ends were trimmed by 1 base and 1 base, with 8 bases remaining between them. Germline assignment: CDR1 SGDLS and CDR2 YYNGEE. The CDR3 is 14 residues long. CDR3 sequence: CASSVKGENTEAFF. The CDR3 nucleotides read TGTGCCAGCAGCGTAAAGGGGGAGAACACTGAAGCTTTCTTT.

This sequence joins TRBV6-6 and TRBJ1-1, with D perhaps TRBD1 (6 bases). In germline, CDR1 is MNHNY, CDR2 SVGAGI (reference sequence). CDR3 length equals 14 residues. Between the trimmed V and J ends, which lost 7 bases and 1 base, there was a span of 13 bases. The CDR3 bases are TGTGCCAGCACCCGACAGGCTCGGAACACTGAAGCTTTCTTT. Translating gives CASTRQARNTEAFF.

This chain uses TRBV7-3 with TRBJ2-1, with 8 bases fitting TRBD1. V shed 6 bases and J 6 bases; nucleotides not matched to a gene: 10. The CDR3 length is 15 residues. CDR1 and CDR2 from the germline V gene are SGHTA and FQGTGA. CDR3 residues: CASSRRDRLVNEQFF. The CDR3 DNA reads TGTGCCAGCAGTCGCCGGGACAGGCTTGTCAATGAGCAGTTCTTC.

V usage is TRBV27 and J usage is TRBJ2-2; the D gene is possibly TRBD1 (6 bases). The V end was cut by 5 bases, the J end by 7 bases, with 17 bases between. Germline CDR1 is MNHEY and CDR2 is SMNVEV (reference sequence). The length of the CDR3 is 15 residues. The CDR3 region is CASSVLQGSGGELFF. Here the CDR3 DNA reads TGTGCCAGCAGTGTGCTACAGGGTAGTGGCGGGGAGCTGTTTTTT.

This chain links TRBV29-1 with TRBJ2-5, with 8 bases lining up with TRBD1. Trimming took 5 bases from V and 5 from J; bases not matched to a gene: 7. In germline, CDR1 is SQVTM, CDR2 ANQGSEA. The length of the CDR3 is 13 residues. CDR3 nucleotides: TGCAGCGTTTCGGCGGCAGGGGGCGAGACCCAGTACTTC. It is translated as CSVSAAGGETQYF.

This chain connects TRBV10-1 to TRBJ2-1, with TRBD1 identical over 8 bases. The CDR3 length is 14 residues. With V trimmed by 5 bases and J by 7 bases, 7 bases remained unmatched. In germline, CDR1 is WNHNN, CDR2 SYGVQD (reference sequence). The CDR3 sequence is CASSPDRVGNEQFF. CDR3 coding DNA: TGCGCCAGCAGTCCGGACAGGGTTGGGAATGAGCAGTTCTTC.

The gene calls are TRBV27 and TRBJ1-3; the D is unclear. Trimming left V 6 bases short and J 3 bases short, with 9 bases between. The V gene's germline CDR1 is MNHEY and CDR2 SMNVEV (reference sequence). The CDR3 runs 13 residues. The DNA of the CDR3 is TGTGCCAGCAGGTCCCTCGGTGGAAACACCATATATTTT. It yields the protein CASRSLGGNTIYF.